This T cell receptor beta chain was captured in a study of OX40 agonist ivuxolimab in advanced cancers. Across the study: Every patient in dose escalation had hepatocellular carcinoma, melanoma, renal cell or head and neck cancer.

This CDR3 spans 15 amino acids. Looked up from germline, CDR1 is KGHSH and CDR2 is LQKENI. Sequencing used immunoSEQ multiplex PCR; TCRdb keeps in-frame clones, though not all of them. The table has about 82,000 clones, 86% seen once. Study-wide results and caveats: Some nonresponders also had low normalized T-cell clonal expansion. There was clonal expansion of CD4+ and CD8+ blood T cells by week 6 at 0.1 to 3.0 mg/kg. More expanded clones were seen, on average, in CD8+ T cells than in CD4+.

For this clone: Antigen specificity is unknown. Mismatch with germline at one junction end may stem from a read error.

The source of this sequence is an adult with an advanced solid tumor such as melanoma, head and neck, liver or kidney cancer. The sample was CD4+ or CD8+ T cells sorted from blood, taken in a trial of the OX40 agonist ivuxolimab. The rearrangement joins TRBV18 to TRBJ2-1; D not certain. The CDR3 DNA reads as TGTGCCAGCTCCCCACAGAACCCCTCCTACAATGAGCAGTTCTTC. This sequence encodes CASSPQNPSYNEQFF.